The source of this T cell receptor beta chain is a study of regulatory T cells in long-lasting Graves disease. Construction of TCR beta libraries relied on iRepertoire HTBI primers and on Arm-PCR targeting CDR3 regions. TCRdb analysed the multiplex PCR reads with MiXCR anew, one entry per CDR3 protein. The repertoire holds 400,000 to 500,000 distinct CDR3 sequences, over 12% seen once, with roughly 7.7% in the top ten. Sample time point: newly diagnosed GD, antithyroid drugs for less than 3 months. PBMC RNA was the source of the TCR library. The germline CDR1 and CDR2 sequences are SGHTA and FQGTGA. CDR3 length: 18 amino acids. Turning to this clonotype: A far larger clone is one base from this, pointing to a likely read error.

A further study also used this sample, focusing on T cells in Graves' hyperthyroidism and ophthalmopathy.

The chain has TRBV7-3 and TRBJ2-2, with 8 positions matching TRBD1. This clonotype was sampled from a woman aged 40 to 55 with Graves disease. Source: peripheral blood mononuclear cells (PBMCs), taken at new diagnosis, from a patient treated with antithyroid drugs. CDR3 bases: TGTGCCAGCAGCTCGGGTGATGTGTCTCGGGACAGGTCCGGGGAGCTGGTTTTT. Encoded protein: CASSSGDVSRDRSGELVF.